This TCR beta chain was retrieved from a study of shared clonotypes between healthy human individuals. Comments on this clone: No antigen is known for it.

Generated by immunoSEQ multiplex PCR, the TCRdb table keeps only in-frame clones and is missing some. The data contain roughly 2.1 million clones, roughly 91% of them singletons. Overall study results and limits: Large depth notwithstanding, sorted-subset sequencing proved incomplete by rarefaction.

Naive CD8 cells were CD45RO-negative, positively selected for CCR7, excluding terminally differentiated effector memory CD45RA+ cells. The donors were adults (healthy and HIV-negative) with no recent acute infections or vaccinations. The CDR3 covers 13 residues. Germline loops: CDR1 SEHNR, CDR2 FQNEAQ (reference sequence). Trimming pared 2 bases from V and 4 bases from J, leaving 8 bases between. The sequenced sample consisted of naive CD8+ T cells from PBMCs. The chain has TRBV7-9 and TRBJ1-2, with D unclear. The TCR originated in a man aged 18-30 years in good health. Some clones in this sample may be carry-over from other donors' samples. In DNA, the CDR3 is TGTGCCAGCAGCTTAAGCGAGGGCTATGGCTACACCTTC. Protein product: CASSLSEGYGYTF.